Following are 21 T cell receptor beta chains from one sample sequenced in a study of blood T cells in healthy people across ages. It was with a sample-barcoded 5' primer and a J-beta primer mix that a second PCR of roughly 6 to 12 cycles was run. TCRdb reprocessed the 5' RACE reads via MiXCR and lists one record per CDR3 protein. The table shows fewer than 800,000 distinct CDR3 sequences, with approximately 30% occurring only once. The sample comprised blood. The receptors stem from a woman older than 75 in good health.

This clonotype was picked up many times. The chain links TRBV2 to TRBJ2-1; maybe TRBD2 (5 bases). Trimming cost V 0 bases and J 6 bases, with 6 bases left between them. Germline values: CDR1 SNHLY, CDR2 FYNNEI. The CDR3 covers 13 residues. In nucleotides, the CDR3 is TGTGCCAGCAGTGAAGCGGGAGTCAATGAGCAGTTCTTC. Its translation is CASSEAGVNEQFF.

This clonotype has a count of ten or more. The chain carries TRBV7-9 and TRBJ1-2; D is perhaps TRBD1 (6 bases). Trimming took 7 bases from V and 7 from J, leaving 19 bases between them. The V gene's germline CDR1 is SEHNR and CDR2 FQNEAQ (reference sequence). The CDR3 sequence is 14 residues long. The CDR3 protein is CASTLMGGRSGYTF. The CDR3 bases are TGTGCCAGCACCCTTATGGGGGGGCGGAGTGGCTACACCTTC.

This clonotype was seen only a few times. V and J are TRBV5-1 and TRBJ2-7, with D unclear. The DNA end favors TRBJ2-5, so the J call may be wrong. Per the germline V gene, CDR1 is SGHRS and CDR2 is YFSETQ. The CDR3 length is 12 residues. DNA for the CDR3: TGCGCCAGCAGTAAAGAACAAGAGACCCAGTACTTC. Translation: CASSKEQETQYF.

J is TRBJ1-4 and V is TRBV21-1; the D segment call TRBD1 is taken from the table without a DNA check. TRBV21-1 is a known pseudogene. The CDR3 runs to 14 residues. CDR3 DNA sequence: TGTGCCAGCAGCAAAACCGGGACCGATGAAAAACTGTTTTTT. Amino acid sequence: CASSKTGTDEKLFF.

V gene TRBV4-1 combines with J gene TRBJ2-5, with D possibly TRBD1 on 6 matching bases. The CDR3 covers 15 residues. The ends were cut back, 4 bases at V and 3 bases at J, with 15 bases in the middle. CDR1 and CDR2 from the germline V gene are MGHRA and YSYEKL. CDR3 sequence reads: CASSLYWTAEETQYF. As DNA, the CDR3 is TGCGCCAGCAGCCTTTATTGGACAGCCGAAGAGACCCAGTACTTC.

CDR3 in amino acids: CASSRLADTDTQYF. CDR3 nucleotide sequence: TGTGCCAGCAGCCGACTAGCTGACACAGATACGCAGTATTTT. The chain couples TRBV4-2 to TRBJ2-3; 7 nucleotides align to TRBD2. This CDR3 spans 14 amino acids. Germline loops: CDR1 LGHNA, CDR2 YNFKEQ. With 4 bases clipped from V and 2 bases from J, the junction kept 3 bases outside the gene matches.

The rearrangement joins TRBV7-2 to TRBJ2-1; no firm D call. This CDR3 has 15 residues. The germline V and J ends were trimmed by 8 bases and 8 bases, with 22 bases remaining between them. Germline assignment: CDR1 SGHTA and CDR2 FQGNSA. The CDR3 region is CASSPSTGHRDEQFF. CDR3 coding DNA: TGTGCCAGCTCACCTTCCACCGGCCACCGGGATGAGCAGTTCTTC.

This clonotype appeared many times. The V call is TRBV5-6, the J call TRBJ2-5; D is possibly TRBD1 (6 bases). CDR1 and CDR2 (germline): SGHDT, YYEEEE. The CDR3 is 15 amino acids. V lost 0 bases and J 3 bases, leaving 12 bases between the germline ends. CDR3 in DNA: TGTGCCAGCAGCTTGGCTGACAGGATTAAAGAGACCCAGTACTTC. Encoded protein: CASSLADRIKETQYF.

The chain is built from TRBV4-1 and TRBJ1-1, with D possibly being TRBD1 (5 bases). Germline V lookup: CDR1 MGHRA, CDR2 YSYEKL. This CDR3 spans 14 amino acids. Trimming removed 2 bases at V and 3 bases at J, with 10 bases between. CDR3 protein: CASSQFDRYTEAFF. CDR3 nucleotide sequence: TGCGCCAGCAGCCAATTCGACAGATACACTGAAGCTTTCTTT.

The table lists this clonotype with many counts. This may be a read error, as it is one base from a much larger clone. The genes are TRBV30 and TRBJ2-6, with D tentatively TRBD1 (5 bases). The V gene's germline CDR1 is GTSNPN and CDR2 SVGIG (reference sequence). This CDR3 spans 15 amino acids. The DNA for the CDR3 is TGTGCCTGGAGTATCGACAGCTCTGGGGCCAACGTCCGGACTTTC. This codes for CAWSIDSSGANVRTF.

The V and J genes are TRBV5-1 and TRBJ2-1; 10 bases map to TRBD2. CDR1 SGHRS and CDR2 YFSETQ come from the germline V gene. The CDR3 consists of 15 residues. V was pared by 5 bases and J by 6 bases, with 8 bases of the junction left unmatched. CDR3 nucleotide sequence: TGCGCCAGCAGTGAACCAGCGGGAGGGCCCAATGAGCAGTTCTTC. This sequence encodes CASSEPAGGPNEQFF.

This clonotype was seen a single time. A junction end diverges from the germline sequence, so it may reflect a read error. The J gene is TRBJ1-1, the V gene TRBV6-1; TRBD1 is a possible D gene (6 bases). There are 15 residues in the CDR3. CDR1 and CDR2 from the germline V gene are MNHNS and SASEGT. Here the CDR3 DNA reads TGTGCCCGCAGTGCTTCGACAGGCCCGAACACTGAAGCTTTCTTT. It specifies CARSASTGPNTEAFF.

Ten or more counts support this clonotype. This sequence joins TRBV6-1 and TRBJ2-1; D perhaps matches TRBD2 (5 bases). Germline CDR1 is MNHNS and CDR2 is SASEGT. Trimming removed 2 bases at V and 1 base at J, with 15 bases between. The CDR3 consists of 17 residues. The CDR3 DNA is TGTGCCAGCAGTGAACGGAGCGGCTCTGTTTCCTACAATGAGCAGTTCTTC. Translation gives CASSERSGSVSYNEQFF.

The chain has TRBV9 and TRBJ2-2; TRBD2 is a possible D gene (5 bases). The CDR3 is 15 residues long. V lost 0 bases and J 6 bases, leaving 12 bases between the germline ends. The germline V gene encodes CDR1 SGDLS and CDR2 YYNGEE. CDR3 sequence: CASSVEASRAGELFF. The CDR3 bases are TGTGCCAGCAGCGTAGAAGCTAGCCGAGCCGGGGAGCTGTTTTTT.

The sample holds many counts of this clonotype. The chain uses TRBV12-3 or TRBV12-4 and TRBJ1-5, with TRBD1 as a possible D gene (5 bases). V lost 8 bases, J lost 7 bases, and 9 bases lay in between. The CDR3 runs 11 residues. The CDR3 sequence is CASGTGQPQHF. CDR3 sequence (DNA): TGTGCCAGCGGGACGGGCCAGCCCCAGCATTTT.

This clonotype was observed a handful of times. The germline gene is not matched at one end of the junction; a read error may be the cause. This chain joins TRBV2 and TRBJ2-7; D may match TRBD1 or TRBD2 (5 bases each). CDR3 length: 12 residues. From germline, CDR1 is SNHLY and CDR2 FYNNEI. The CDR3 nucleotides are TGTGCCGGCAGTGGTGGGGGTTACGAGCAGTACTTC. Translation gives CAGSGGGYEQYF.

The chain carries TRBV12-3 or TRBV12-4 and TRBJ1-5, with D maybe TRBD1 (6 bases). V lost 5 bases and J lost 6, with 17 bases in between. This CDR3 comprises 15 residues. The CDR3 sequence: CASSLDSRSTQPQHF. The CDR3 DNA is TGTGCCAGCAGTCTGGACAGTCGGTCCACTCAGCCCCAGCATTTT.

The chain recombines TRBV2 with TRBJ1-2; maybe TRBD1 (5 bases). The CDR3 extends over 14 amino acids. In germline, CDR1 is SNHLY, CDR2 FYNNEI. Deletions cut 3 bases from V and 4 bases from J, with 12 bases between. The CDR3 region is CASSDAGTPYGYTF. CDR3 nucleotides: TGTGCCAGCAGTGACGCGGGGACGCCCTATGGCTACACCTTC.

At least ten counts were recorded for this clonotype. The CDR3 sequence is CSAREAHPSRDTQYF. CDR3 coding DNA: TGCAGTGCTAGAGAAGCCCACCCTAGCCGGGATACGCAGTATTTT. The genes are TRBV20-1 and TRBJ2-3; D is possibly TRBD2 (5 bases). Germline V CDR1 and CDR2: DFQATT, SNEGSKA (reference sequence). Trimming took 0 bases from V and 6 from J, leaving 16 bases between them. The CDR3 consists of 15 residues.

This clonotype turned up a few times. The CDR3 coding sequence is TGTGCCAGCAGCGTAGACCCACGTTCCGGGGGGAGCAATGAGCAGTTCTTC. Translation: CASSVDPRSGGSNEQFF. The chain is built from TRBV9 and TRBJ2-1; the match to TRBD2 covers 7 bases. The CDR3 is made up of 17 amino acids. CDR1 SGDLS and CDR2 YYNGEE come from the germline V gene. With 0 bases clipped from V and 6 bases from J, the junction kept 12 bases outside the gene matches.

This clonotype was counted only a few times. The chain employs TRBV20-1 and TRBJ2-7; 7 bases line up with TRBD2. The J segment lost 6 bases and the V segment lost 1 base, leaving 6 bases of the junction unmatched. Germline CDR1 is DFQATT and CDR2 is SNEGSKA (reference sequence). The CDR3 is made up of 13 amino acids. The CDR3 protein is CSARGLREGEQYF. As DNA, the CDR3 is TGCAGTGCTAGAGGGCTCAGGGAGGGCGAGCAGTACTTC.